This TCR beta chain was recorded in a study of T cell changes during pregnancy in multiple sclerosis. Sequenced by immunoSEQ multiplex PCR; TCRdb stores in-frame clones only, minus some. The sample includes 75,000 to 95,000 clones, approximately 89% of them seen just once. The CDR3 totals 15 residues. Germline-derived CDR1 and CDR2 are LNHDA and SQIVND (reference sequence). Trimming at V came to 4 bases and at J to 7 bases, leaving 13 bases not matched to a gene. The chain links TRBV19 to TRBJ2-7, with TRBD1 matching 7 bases. The receptor was derived from a female donor with multiple sclerosis, enrolled in a pregnancy study. Sequenced material: peripheral blood, taken before pregnancy. CDR3 region: CASSTLGQSPKEQYF. The DNA for the CDR3 is TGTGCCAGTAGTACATTGGGACAGAGCCCTAAGGAGCAGTACTTC. The entire variable domain, with the rest obtained from reference TRBV19 and TRBJ2-7, is as follows: DGGITQSPKYLFRKEGQNVTLSCEQNLNHDAMYWYRQDPGQGLRLIYYSQIVNDFQKGDIAEGYSVSREKKESFPLTVTSAQKNPTAFYLCASSTLGQSPKEQYFGPGTRLTVT.